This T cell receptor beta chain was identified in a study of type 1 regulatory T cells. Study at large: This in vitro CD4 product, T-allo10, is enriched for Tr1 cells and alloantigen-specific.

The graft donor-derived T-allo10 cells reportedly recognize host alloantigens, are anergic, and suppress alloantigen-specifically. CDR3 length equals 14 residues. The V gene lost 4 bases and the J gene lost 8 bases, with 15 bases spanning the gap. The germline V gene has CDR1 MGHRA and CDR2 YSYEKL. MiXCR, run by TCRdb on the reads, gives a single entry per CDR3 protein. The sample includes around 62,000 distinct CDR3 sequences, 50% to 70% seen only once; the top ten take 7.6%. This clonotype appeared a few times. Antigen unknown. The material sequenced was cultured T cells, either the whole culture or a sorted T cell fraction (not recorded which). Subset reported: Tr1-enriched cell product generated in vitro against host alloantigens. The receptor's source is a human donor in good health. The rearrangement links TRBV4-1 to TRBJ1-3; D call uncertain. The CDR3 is CASSRDSTKDTIYF. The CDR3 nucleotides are TGCGCCAGCAGCCGAGATTCCACTAAGGACACCATATATTTT.